This TCR beta chain came from a study of T cells after yellow fever vaccination. Whole-study findings and limits: Though weaker, the secondary response peaked faster, on day 5 versus 15. Primary-vaccination clones mostly resurfaced post-booster (nearly 97% CD4, approximately 87% CD8). Repertoires sorted by FACS could include abundant clonotypes that are contaminants from the bulk population.

The CDR3 sequence is 15 residues long. With 1 base clipped from V and 5 bases from J, the junction kept 3 bases outside the gene matches. Template switching with 5'RACE generated the TCR cDNA and added a universal primer site and UMIs. MiXCR, run by TCRdb on the 5' RACE reads, gives a single entry per CDR3 protein. In the table there are hundreds of thousands of distinct CDR3 sequences, around 5.3% of which are singletons. This clonotype was recorded a few times. Antigen unknown. The clonotype comes from a man between 18 and 35 years old who received the YFV17D yellow fever vaccine. Sequencing used CD4+ T cells sorted from PBMCs, obtained on the day of the yellow fever booster vaccination. The chain combines TRBV12-3 or TRBV12-4 with TRBJ2-1, with TRBD2 matching over 9 bases. CDR3 in DNA: TGTGCCAGCAGTTTAGGCGGGGGGGCCAACAATGAGCAGTTCTTC. As protein: CASSLGGGANNEQFF.